The 32 T cell receptor beta chains reported below all come from one sample, sequenced in a study of identical twins. TCRdb re-analysed the 5' RACE reads in MiXCR, keeping a single row per CDR3 protein. Counted here are 470,000 or so distinct CDR3 sequences, more than 20% occurring once; the ten biggest clones make up 2.9%. The data also belong to a second study, concerning T cells expressing NK-cell markers.

Sequenced input: CD4+ T cells sorted from blood. The receptor set was obtained from a woman under 30 in good health.

The chain has TRBV5-1 and TRBJ2-4; D might be TRBD2 (6 bases). This CDR3 region has 13 residues. V lost 5 bases and J 7 bases, leaving 13 bases between the germline ends. The germline V gene has CDR1 SGHRS and CDR2 YFSETQ. The CDR3 coding sequence is TGCGCCAGCAGTAGCGGTGGGGGGAACATTCAGTACTTC. Translation: CASSSGGGNIQYF.

This clonotype came up once. The gene calls are TRBV12-3 or TRBV12-4 and TRBJ2-6, with D possibly matching TRBD2 (5 bases). CDR3 length: 17 residues. V dropped 1 base and J dropped 3 bases, with 13 bases sitting between them. CDR3 DNA: TGTGCCAGCAGTTTAGAACTAGGAGGTGGTGGGGCCAACGTCCTGACTTTC. Translating it yields CASSLELGGGGANVLTF.

The V gene is TRBV5-1, the J gene TRBJ2-1, with 7 bases lining up with TRBD1. The germline gives CDR1 SGHRS, CDR2 YFSETQ. Unmatched junction bases numbered 2, after V lost 0 bases and J lost 5 bases. The CDR3 loop spans 14 amino acids. CDR3 coding DNA: TGCGCCAGCAGCTTGGTAGGGACAGACAATGAGCAGTTCTTC. This sequence encodes CASSLVGTDNEQFF. The full variable domain, completed using reference TRBV5-1 and TRBJ2-1, is KAGVTQTPRYLIKTRGQQVTLSCSPISGHRSVSWYQQTPGQGLQFLFEYFSETQRNKGNFPGRFSGRQFSNSRSEMNVSTLELGDSALYLCASSLVGTDNEQFFGPGTRLTVL.

On this clonotype itself: With a much larger clone just one base away, this may be a read error. The V gene is TRBV7-6, the J gene TRBJ1-1, with D possibly matching TRBD1 (5 bases). Trimming removed 0 bases from V and 5 bases from J, with 19 bases in between. CDR3 length: 17 residues. The germline CDR1 and CDR2 sequences are SGHVS and FNYEAQ. The CDR3 bases are TGTGCCAGCAGCTTAGCAGGGCAGGGTGAGGCGGGGACTGAAGCTTTCTTT. It specifies CASSLAGQGEAGTEAFF.

This clonotype was recorded a few times. The V gene is TRBV7-2, the J gene TRBJ2-7; D possibly corresponds to TRBD2 (6 bases). Per germline, CDR1 SGHTA and CDR2 FQGNSA. V lost 1 base, J lost 7 bases, and 14 bases lay in between. The CDR3 loop spans 14 amino acids. CDR3 sequence (DNA): TGTGCCAGCAGCTTAGACAACTCGGGGAGGGAGCAGTACTTC. Encoded protein: CASSLDNSGREQYF.

This clonotype was recorded a few times. The chain links TRBV20-1 to TRBJ2-3; D might be TRBD2 (6 bases). The CDR3 is 13 amino acids. Per the germline V gene, CDR1 is DFQATT and CDR2 is SNEGSKA (reference sequence). As DNA, the CDR3 is TGCCTGGCGGGAAGGGATCTCACAGATACGCAGTATTTT. Translated, it gives CLAGRDLTDTQYF.

The J gene is TRBJ2-3, the V gene TRBV20-1, with 10 bases identical to TRBD2. Germline CDR1 and CDR2: DFQATT and SNEGSKA (reference sequence). CDR3 length: 18 amino acids. The V and J ends lost 3 bases and 0 bases, in that order; junction bases with no gene match: 12. CDR3 loop: CSARALRTSGSSTDTQYF. CDR3 DNA sequence: TGCAGTGCTAGGGCCCTAAGGACTAGCGGCTCTAGCACAGATACGCAGTATTTT.

This clonotype showed up just a few times. The rearrangement joins TRBV7-2 to TRBJ2-3, with TRBD2 as a possible D gene (6 bases). The germline V and J ends were trimmed by 1 base and 3 bases, with 11 bases remaining between them. CDR1 and CDR2 (germline): SGHTA, FQGNSA. The CDR3 loop spans 15 amino acids. CDR3 nucleotide sequence: TGTGCCAGCAGCTTAGTTAGCGGCTCGACAGATACGCAGTATTTT. Its protein is CASSLVSGSTDTQYF. The variable domain in full, with the rest retrieved from reference TRBV7-2 and TRBJ2-3, is GAGVSQSPSNKVTEKGKDVELRCDPISGHTALYWYRQSLGQGLEFLIYFQGNSAPDKSGLPSDRFSAERTGGSVSTLTIQRTQQEDSAVYLCASSLVSGSTDTQYFGPGTRLTVL.

V and J are TRBV12-3 or TRBV12-4 and TRBJ2-2; 7 bases are a match to TRBD2. The CDR3 loop spans 18 amino acids. The CDR3 protein is CTFSLDFPSGTNTGELFF. For the CDR3, the DNA is TGTACCTTCAGTTTAGACTTTCCTAGCGGTACGAACACCGGGGAGCTGTTTTTT.

On this clonotype: The germline gene is not matched at one end of the junction; a read error may be the cause. V usage is TRBV7-7 and J usage is TRBJ2-1; no definite D call. The CDR3 is 15 amino acids. The germline gives CDR1 SSHAT, CDR2 FNYEAQ (reference sequence). CDR3 in amino acids: CASSLTSAARDEQFF. CDR3 nucleotides: TGTGCTAGCAGCTTAACGAGCGCCGCTCGGGATGAGCAGTTCTTC. Together with reference TRBV7-7 and TRBJ2-1, the CDR3 gives the full variable domain: GAGVSQSPRYKVTKRGQDVTLRCDPISSHATLYWYQQALGQGPEFLTYFNYEAQPDKSGLPSDRFSAERPEGSISTLTIQRTEQRDSAMYRCASSLTSAARDEQFFGPGTRLTVL.

The genes are TRBV5-1 and TRBJ2-3; 7 bases align to TRBD2. V lost 3 bases, J lost 3 bases, and 7 bases stayed unmatched. CDR1 and CDR2 from the germline V gene are SGHRS and YFSETQ. This CDR3 region has 15 residues. The CDR3 loop is CASSSRDYLTDTQYF. The CDR3 DNA is TGCGCCAGCAGCTCCCGGGACTACTTAACAGATACGCAGTATTTT.

This clonotype was picked up a small number of times. The J gene is TRBJ2-2, the V gene TRBV20-1, with D unresolved. V was pared by 5 bases and J by 2 bases, with 6 bases between. This CDR3 is 12 amino acids long. Germline V gene lookup returns CDR1 DFQATT and CDR2 SNEGSKA (reference sequence). CDR3 DNA sequence: TGCAGTGCTTGGACCAACACCGGGGAGCTGTTTTTT. Protein sequence: CSAWTNTGELFF.

The V and J genes are TRBV25-1 and TRBJ1-2, with D tentatively TRBD1 (5 bases). Germline values: CDR1 MGHDK, CDR2 SYGVNS. This CDR3 is 15 amino acids long. V lost 1 base to trimming and J lost 5 bases, with 14 bases between them. Here the CDR3 DNA reads TGTGCCAGCAGTGAATTTACAGGAGAACTTTATGGCTACACCTTC. Its protein product is CASSEFTGELYGYTF.

The sample holds a few counts of this clonotype. The chain joins TRBV19 to TRBJ2-1; D unclear. The length of the CDR3 is 16 residues. Trimming shortened V by 3 bases and J by 0 bases, and 12 bases separated the two germline ends. Germline-derived CDR1 and CDR2 are LNHDA and SQIVND (reference sequence). The CDR3 reads CASSMNRAASYNEQFF. Here the CDR3 DNA reads TGTGCCAGTAGTATGAACCGGGCAGCCTCCTACAATGAGCAGTTCTTC.

There are a few counts of this clonotype. This chain connects TRBV7-6 to TRBJ1-5; TRBD1 might be the D (6 bases). In germline, CDR1 is SGHVS, CDR2 FNYEAQ. Trimming pared 9 bases from V and 5 bases from J, leaving 14 bases between. This CDR3 comprises 13 residues. The CDR3 DNA is TGTGCCAGGGACAGAGTAAGCGATCAGCCCCAGCATTTT. Residues: CARDRVSDQPQHF.

The chain uses TRBV12-3 or TRBV12-4 and TRBJ1-2; 8 nucleotides line up with TRBD1. J gave up 8 bases and V 5 bases, and 7 bases lay outside the gene matches. The CDR3 is 13 amino acids. This CDR3 reads CASSQTGESGYTF. CDR3 bases: TGTGCCAGCAGTCAGACAGGGGAAAGCGGCTACACCTTC.

The gene calls are TRBV3-1 and TRBJ2-3; 7 bases map to TRBD1. Germline values: CDR1 LGHDT, CDR2 YNNKEL (reference sequence). Trimming at V came to 9 bases and at J to 4 bases, leaving 10 bases not matched to a gene. The CDR3 contains 14 residues. The CDR3 DNA reads as TGTGCCAGAAGACAGGGAGATCACGCAGATACGCAGTATTTT. The encoded protein is CARRQGDHADTQYF.

The chain recombines TRBV11-2 with TRBJ2-1; TRBD2 is a possible D gene (5 bases). The CDR3 covers 15 residues. CDR1 SGHAT and CDR2 FQNNGV come from the germline V gene. The V end was cut by 1 base, the J end by 3 bases, with 10 bases between. The CDR3 loop is CASSLAGRGYNEQFF. As DNA, the CDR3 is TGTGCCAGCAGCTTAGCGGGGAGAGGCTACAATGAGCAGTTCTTC.

This clonotype appeared a few times. The chain couples TRBV5-6 to TRBJ1-4; 7 bases fit TRBD1. From germline, CDR1 is SGHDT and CDR2 YYEEEE. CDR3 length: 13 residues. J gave up 5 bases and V 3 bases, and 1 base lay outside the gene matches. The CDR3 reads CASSWDRNEKLFF. CDR3 DNA sequence: TGTGCCAGCAGCTGGGACAGAAATGAAAAACTGTTTTTT.

This clonotype was detected only a few times. In nucleotides, the CDR3 is TGTGCCAGCAGCTTAACCACAGGGGACACTGAAGCTTTCTTT. This gives the protein CASSLTTGDTEAFF. The chain combines TRBV7-3 with TRBJ1-1, with 7 positions matching TRBD1. CDR3 length: 14 residues. Germline values: CDR1 SGHTA, CDR2 FQGTGA. V trimming: 0 bases; J trimming: 3 bases; junction bases outside the gene matches: 1. Combining the CDR3 with reference TRBV7-3 and TRBJ1-1 gives the whole variable domain GAGVSQTPSNKVTEKGKYVELRCDPISGHTALYWYRQSLGQGPEFLIYFQGTGAADDSGLPNDRFFAVRPEGSVSTLKIQRTERGDSAVYLCASSLTTGDTEAFFGQGTRLTVV.

J is TRBJ2-5 and V is TRBV9; no definite D call. The length of the CDR3 is 14 residues. In germline, CDR1 is SGDLS, CDR2 YYNGEE. V shed 4 bases and J shed 2 bases, with 12 bases lying between them. The CDR3 sequence: CASSPPASQETQYF. The CDR3 DNA follows: TGTGCCAGCAGCCCCCCCGCCAGTCAAGAGACCCAGTACTTC.

The chain employs TRBV11-2 and TRBJ2-1; TRBD1 matches at 9 bases. V lost 4 bases to trimming and J lost 7 bases; unmatched junction nucleotides: 8. There are 15 residues in the CDR3. Germline assignment: CDR1 SGHAT and CDR2 FQNNGV. CDR3 DNA sequence: TGTGCCAGCAGCTCTACAGGGGGCGCTTCGAATGAGCAGTTCTTC. Residues: CASSSTGGASNEQFF.

This clonotype was counted between two and nine times. The junction departs from germline at one end; a sequencing error may be responsible. The chain is built from TRBV7-2 and TRBJ2-1; D is unclear. The CDR3 consists of 13 residues. The germline V gene has CDR1 SGHTA and CDR2 FQGNSA. CDR3 sequence reads: CASSLGSSSSKSF. The CDR3 DNA sequence: TGTGCCAGCAGCTTAGGGAGTAGCTCTTCAAAAAGCTTC.

The CDR3 sequence: CASSYTQGASTPLHF. CDR3 in DNA: TGTGCCAGCAGTTATACACAGGGGGCGAGTACACCCCTCCACTTT. V and J are TRBV6-5 and TRBJ1-6, with 9 bases matching TRBD1. J gave up 11 bases and V 3 bases, and 8 bases lay outside the gene matches. CDR3 length: 15 residues. CDR1 and CDR2 from the germline V gene are MNHEY and SVGAGI.

This clonotype appeared a few times. The rearrangement links TRBV5-1 to TRBJ1-1; D is undetermined. The V gene lost 0 bases and the J gene lost 1 base, with 7 bases spanning the gap. The CDR3 sequence is 14 residues long. Germline CDR1 reads SGHRS; CDR2 reads YFSETQ. CDR3 DNA sequence: TGCGCCAGCAGCTTGGACGTCAGGAACACTGAAGCTTTCTTT. Translation gives CASSLDVRNTEAFF.

V and J are TRBV7-8 and TRBJ2-3, with 9 bases fitting TRBD2. This CDR3 contains 14 residues. V shed 3 bases and J 6 bases; nucleotides not matched to a gene: 4. Looked up from germline, CDR1 is SGHVS and CDR2 is FQNEAQ. The CDR3 region is CASSFRLAEDTQYF. Here the CDR3 DNA reads TGTGCCAGCAGCTTCCGACTAGCGGAGGATACGCAGTATTTT.

The rearrangement uses TRBV4-3 and TRBJ2-7; the D is unclear. The CDR3 loop spans 14 amino acids. Germline values: CDR1 LGHNA, CDR2 YSLEER. V was cut by 4 bases and J by 1 base, with 11 bases left in between. Written as DNA, the CDR3 is TGCGCCAGCAGCCTTTTACCCTCTTCCTACGAGCAGTACTTC. Protein sequence: CASSLLPSSYEQYF.

The chain links TRBV19 to TRBJ1-1; D is undetermined. CDR1 and CDR2 (germline): LNHDA, SQIVND (reference sequence). The CDR3 runs 15 residues. Trimming left V 6 bases short and J 0 bases short, with 14 bases between. The CDR3: CASSDPGRLNTEAFF. CDR3 bases: TGTGCCAGTAGCGACCCCGGACGGCTGAACACTGAAGCTTTCTTT.

This clonotype has a handful of counts. The chain uses TRBV5-6 and TRBJ2-1; D is unclear. This CDR3 has 16 residues. The germline V gene has CDR1 SGHDT and CDR2 YYEEEE. With 0 bases removed from V and 0 bases from J, the gap between germline ends came to 10 bases. The CDR3: CASSLVFRSSYNEQFF. The CDR3 nucleotides are TGTGCCAGCAGCTTGGTCTTCAGGAGCTCCTACAATGAGCAGTTCTTC.

This clonotype showed up just a few times. CDR3: CASSYGGGHQPQHF. The CDR3 DNA sequence: TGTGCCAGCAGCTACGGTGGGGGGCATCAGCCCCAGCATTTT. This chain connects TRBV7-9 to TRBJ1-5; D possibly corresponds to TRBD1 (6 bases). This CDR3 spans 14 amino acids. V was clipped by 4 bases and J by 5 bases, with 12 bases between them. Germline assignment: CDR1 SEHNR and CDR2 FQNEAQ (reference sequence).

J is TRBJ1-2 and V is TRBV2; D uncertain. The length of the CDR3 is 13 residues. CDR1 is SNHLY, CDR2 FYNNEI, per germline. Trimming left V 2 bases short and J 4 bases short, with 8 bases between. The CDR3 DNA sequence: TGTGCCAGCAGTGAACGGCAGATCTATGGCTACACCTTC. Its protein is CASSERQIYGYTF.

CDR3 amino acids: CASGLLGADSPLHF. Here the CDR3 DNA reads TGTGCTAGTGGTTTGTTGGGGGCTGATTCACCCCTCCACTTT. This rearrangement joins TRBV12-5 to TRBJ1-6; D may be TRBD1 (6 bases). Between the trimmed V and J ends, which lost 2 bases and 8 bases, there was a span of 10 bases. Germline CDR1 reads LGHNT; CDR2 reads FRNRAP. This CDR3 has 14 amino acids.